Listed below are T cell receptor beta chains from one sample, sequenced in a study of neurological immune-mediated disorders. TCRdb re-analysed the 5' RACE reads in MiXCR, keeping a single row per CDR3 protein. Found here are approximately 48,000 distinct CDR3 sequences, more than 9.5% of them singletons; the top ten hold roughly 10%. The specimen sequenced was PBMCs. The origin of the receptors is a male donor with HTLV-1-associated myelopathy (HAM/TSP). The CDR3 runs from the conserved cysteine through the conserved F or W.

CDR3,J,V
CAISAQGMESSPLHF,TRBJ1-6,TRBV10-3
CASKMAGGQESQYF,TRBJ2-5,TRBV28
CSAGRGDGDVVF,TRBJ1-1,TRBV20-1
CASTPRTRGLYGYTF,TRBJ1-2,TRBV12-3/TRBV12-4
CASSGMGHSYEQYF,TRBJ2-7,TRBV5-6
CASSYTTGANQPQHF,TRBJ1-5,TRBV6-5
CASSHPAQGWETQYF,TRBJ2-5,TRBV21-1
CASSLVPRNTEAFF,TRBJ1-1,TRBV28
CASKRPLQETQYF,TRBJ2-5,TRBV27
CASSRPGQGYNEQFF,TRBJ2-1,TRBV5-1
CASRDRGNTPQHF,TRBJ1-5,TRBV6-5
CASRSSARANYGYTF,TRBJ1-2,TRBV5-4
CGSSSYRGLETQYF,TRBJ2-5,TRBV5-1
CASSLGQRLSGYTF,TRBJ1-2,TRBV5-1
CASSVDIGELFF,TRBJ2-2,TRBV9
CASNNGTSGTGELFF,TRBJ2-2,TRBV11-2
CSARTGETQYF,TRBJ2-5,TRBV20-1
CASGYTGNTEAFF,TRBJ1-1,TRBV11-3
CSARARVMGSWDTEAFF,TRBJ1-1,TRBV20-1
CSARAVASGGTDTQYF,TRBJ2-3,TRBV20-1